These 19 T cell receptor beta chains were sequenced from one sample in a study of T cell clones after liver transplantation (dated by TCRdb to the late 2010s). The method behind the library was the immunoSEQ multiplex PCR assay. This immuneACCESS table, as held by TCRdb, lists in-frame sequences with V and J called but not all clones. Of the missing ones, under half trace to an unresolved V gene in checked studies; the others have no known cause. The sample profile shows tens of thousands of clones; around 80% of them were found once. About 0.79% of the sample is held by the ten biggest clonotypes. Sequencing used CD4+ T cells from blood, obtained 12 months after liver transplant. The receptors were sampled from a human patient who received a liver transplant. A transplant means some T cells may be of graft donor rather than patient origin.

This clone appeared once. This rearrangement joins TRBV6-6 to TRBJ2-2, with D hard to call. The germline V gene encodes CDR1 MNHNY and CDR2 SVGAGI (reference sequence). This CDR3 is 13 amino acids long. The V end lost 2 bases, the J end lost 8 bases, and 9 bases lay between the germline ends. CDR3 protein: CASSYTARGELFF. The CDR3 nucleotides are TGTGCCAGCAGTTACACAGCTAGGGGGGAGCTGTTTTTT.

The rearrangement links TRBV6-5 to TRBJ2-5; D not certain. Trimming shortened V by 4 bases and J by 2 bases, and 14 bases separated the two germline ends. Per the germline V gene, CDR1 is MNHEY and CDR2 is SVGAGI. The CDR3 totals 15 residues. In DNA form, the CDR3 reads TGTGCCAGCAGTTTACAGCTCGGGCGTCAAGAGACCCAGTACTTC. It is translated as CASSLQLGRQETQYF.

The chain employs TRBV5-1 and TRBJ2-3; 11 bases map to TRBD2. Germline CDR1 and CDR2: SGHRS and YFSETQ. The CDR3 consists of 17 residues. Losses at the gene ends were 4 bases for V and 5 bases for J; bases not matched to a gene: 12. The CDR3 loop reads CASSLPGTSGLVDTQYF. In DNA form, the CDR3 reads TGCGCCAGCAGCCTGCCCGGGACTAGCGGACTCGTAGATACGCAGTATTTT.

The table lists this clone with a count of one. This chain connects TRBV2 to TRBJ1-1; no clear D. V lost 4 bases, J lost 10 bases, and 19 bases lay in between. The CDR3 runs to 14 residues. From germline, CDR1 is SNHLY and CDR2 FYNNEI. The CDR3 here is CASSAVDGFSGAFF. The CDR3 nucleotides are TGTGCCAGCAGTGCGGTAGACGGATTCTCGGGAGCTTTCTTT.

This chain links TRBV18 with TRBJ2-3, with a tentative D call TRBD2 (5 bases). Trimming removed 3 bases at V and 0 bases at J, with 10 bases between. The CDR3 runs to 15 residues. CDR1 is KGHSH, CDR2 LQKENI, per germline. The CDR3 DNA sequence: TGTGCCAGCTCACCGGCTAGCCAGAGCACAGATACGCAGTATTTT. Its protein is CASSPASQSTDTQYF.

V and J are TRBV6-5 and TRBJ2-2; 9 bases agree with TRBD1. The ends lost 6 bases at V and 6 bases at J; junction bases unmatched: 8. Germline values: CDR1 MNHEY, CDR2 SVGAGI. The length of the CDR3 is 15 residues. DNA for the CDR3: TGTGCCAGCAGCAATACAGGGGGCAAGTCCGGGGAGCTGTTTTTT. Protein product: CASSNTGGKSGELFF.

The chain carries TRBV19 and TRBJ1-5; TRBD1 might be the D (6 bases). The CDR3 runs to 14 residues. CDR1 and CDR2 from the germline V gene are LNHDA and SQIVND (reference sequence). V was trimmed by 4 bases and J by 3 bases, leaving 10 bases between them. CDR3 coding DNA: TGTGCCAGTAGTAACCGGGACAACAATCAGCCCCAGCATTTT. Its protein product is CASSNRDNNQPQHF.

J is TRBJ2-7 and V is TRBV9; D call uncertain. The V end was cut by 1 base, the J end by 3 bases, with 17 bases between. In germline, CDR1 is SGDLS, CDR2 YYNGEE. CDR3 length equals 16 residues. CDR3 in amino acids: CASSVSLNDRLYEQYF. In DNA form, the CDR3 reads TGTGCCAGCAGCGTATCGTTAAATGACCGACTCTACGAGCAGTACTTC.

This clone was detected only once. The CDR3 region has the DNA TGCGCCAGCAGCTTGGAGCGGGGAGGGATCCAAGAGACCCAGTACTTC. It specifies CASSLERGGIQETQYF. J is TRBJ2-5 and V is TRBV5-1, with TRBD2 matching 7 bases. The CDR3 is made up of 16 amino acids. The trim removed 0 bases at V and 1 base at J, leaving 6 bases unmatched. Germline V lookup: CDR1 SGHRS, CDR2 YFSETQ.

This clone is a singleton in its sample. The V gene is TRBV19, the J gene TRBJ2-4; D possibly corresponds to TRBD2 (5 bases). Trimming stripped 5 bases from V and 4 bases from J, with 9 bases between. The CDR3 loop spans 13 amino acids. From germline, CDR1 is LNHDA and CDR2 SQIVND (reference sequence). The CDR3 DNA sequence: TGTGCCAGTAGTGGCGAGGGAAAAAACATTCAGTACTTC. Protein product: CASSGEGKNIQYF.

The CDR3 is CASSLGRESDTQYF. As DNA, the CDR3 is TGTGCCAGCAGCTTGGGGCGGGAGAGTGATACGCAGTATTTT. The rearrangement joins TRBV11-2 to TRBJ2-3; the match to TRBD2 covers 7 bases. Germline CDR1 and CDR2: SGHAT and FQNNGV. This CDR3 has 14 amino acids. Unmatched junction bases numbered 6, after V lost 3 bases and J lost 6 bases.

The chain combines TRBV19 with TRBJ1-5; no firm D call. The CDR3 is 16 residues long. Germline V gene lookup returns CDR1 LNHDA and CDR2 SQIVND (reference sequence). The ends were cut back, 1 base at V and 2 bases at J, with 12 bases in the middle. CDR3 amino acids: CASSIVSRAGNQPQHF. The DNA of the CDR3 is TGTGCCAGTAGTATAGTGAGTAGGGCAGGCAATCAGCCCCAGCATTTT.

The chain joins TRBV5-4 to TRBJ1-4; TRBD1 agrees at 7 bases. This CDR3 comprises 14 residues. Germline V gene lookup returns CDR1 SGHNT and CDR2 YYREEE (reference sequence). The V and J ends lost 4 bases and 5 bases, in that order; junction bases with no gene match: 5. The CDR3 region is CASSQGQLNEKLFF. CDR3 nucleotide sequence: TGTGCCAGCAGCCAGGGACAGCTGAATGAAAAACTGTTTTTT.

As regards this clone: At one boundary the junction diverges from the germline segment, which might be a read error. The chain joins TRBV5-6 to TRBJ2-7, with TRBD2 matching over 12 bases. CDR1 is SGHDT, CDR2 YYEEEE, per germline. This CDR3 contains 13 residues. CDR3 amino acids: CASSLRASGRAAF. The CDR3 region has the DNA TGTGCCAGCAGCTTGAGGGCTAGCGGGAGGGCCGCCTTC. Together with reference TRBV5-6 and TRBJ2-7, the CDR3 gives the full variable domain: DAGVTQSPTHLIKTRGQQVTLRCSPKSGHDTVSWYQQALGQGPQFIFQYYEEEERQRGNFPDRFSGHQFPNYSSELNVNALLLGDSALYLCASSLRASGRAAFGPGTRLTVT.

On this clone: At the DNA level, this CDR3 is encoded by other sequences in the same sample as well. The chain couples TRBV19 to TRBJ1-2, with D maybe TRBD1 (5 bases). The CDR3 is 15 residues long. The V and J ends lost 3 bases and 1 base respectively, with 12 bases between them. Germline CDR1 reads LNHDA; CDR2 reads SQIVND (reference sequence). CDR3 in DNA: TGTGCCAGTAGTATCCTCGACAGCCGTAACTATGGCTACACCTTC. It specifies CASSILDSRNYGYTF.

A few counts support this clone. V and J are TRBV2 and TRBJ2-6; the match to TRBD1 covers 7 bases. After removal of 6 bases from V and 0 bases from J, the junction contained 14 bases not matched to a gene. CDR1 and CDR2 from the germline V gene are SNHLY and FYNNEI. CDR3 length: 19 residues. CDR3 DNA: TGTGCCAGCAGCTCATTGTTGGGACAGCCACACTCTGGGGCCAACGTCCTGACTTTC. Its protein is CASSSLLGQPHSGANVLTF.

The chain links TRBV7-2 to TRBJ1-5; TRBD1 might be the D (5 bases). V was cut by 2 bases and J by 4 bases, with 15 bases left in between. Germline assignment: CDR1 SGHTA and CDR2 FQGNSA. This CDR3 comprises 16 residues. This CDR3 is CASSLRVSGGNQPQHF. The CDR3 region has the DNA TGTGCCAGCAGCTTAAGGGTTTCGGGGGGAAATCAGCCCCAGCATTTT.

This clone was found a few times. CDR3 DNA sequence: TGTGCCAGCTACCGATCAGGGGCAATGGAAAAACTGTTTTTT. Translated: CASYRSGAMEKLFF. The chain is built from TRBV2 and TRBJ1-4, with D possibly being TRBD1 (6 bases). V lost 8 bases, J lost 8 bases, and 18 bases lay in between. The CDR3 loop spans 14 amino acids. Germline assignment: CDR1 SNHLY and CDR2 FYNNEI.

The gene calls are TRBV2 and TRBJ2-3, with 7 positions matching TRBD1. The length of the CDR3 is 13 residues. V trimming: 4 bases; J trimming: 6 bases; junction bases outside the gene matches: 4. Germline assignment: CDR1 SNHLY and CDR2 FYNNEI. The CDR3 nucleotides are TGTGCCAGCAGTGTCACAGGGGTGGATACGCAGTATTTT. Its translation is CASSVTGVDTQYF.